The T cell receptor (beta chain) described here comes from a study of T cells in Graves' hyperthyroidism and ophthalmopathy (dated by TCRdb to about 2019). Context from the whole study: Peripheral blood samples were taken at the time of initial diagnosis, prior to any treatment. Prospective prediction of ophthalmopathy was tested in an independent validation cohort of 18 to 20 hyperthyroidism patients and 15 to 17 patients who later progressed to ophthalmopathy. According to the paper, TCR Vbeta CDR3 sequencing was carried out on 135 peripheral blood samples, which came from under 50 ophthalmopathy, 70 to 80 hyperthyroidism and roughly 17 progressor patients. The study also compared thyroid tissue and blood T-cell repertoires from over 5 Graves' hyperthyroidism patients. Following sampling, methimazole starting at 30 mg daily was given to hyperthyroidism patients, and high-dose intravenous methylprednisolone was given to ophthalmopathy patients. A discovery cohort of around 98 patients, roughly 45 with Graves' ophthalmopathy and 57 with stable Graves' hyperthyroidism, was used to find distinguishing TCR V-J signatures. For training and testing, the 95 to 100 patients in the discovery cohort were randomly divided in a 7:3 ratio. Study-level results and caveats: In validation, the model predicted progression to ophthalmopathy with around 71% sensitivity and approximately 72% specificity, a median of 6.5 months before onset. In cross-validation, a model built on a 13 V-J signature told ophthalmopathy apart from stable hyperthyroidism with just under 90% sensitivity and roughly 83% specificity, and in testing the same model reached 80%/75%. Sample size was not statistically predetermined, and blinding of investigators to group allocation was not performed. Most expanded thyroid clonotypes (frequency above 0.001) were also found in blood, which suggests that blood repertoires may mirror thyroid immune responses.

There are many counts of this clonotype. No cognate antigen has been identified for it. Per-nucleotide qualities are absent, and no much larger clonotype sits a single base away. The TCR beta CDR3 regions were amplified from RNA transcripts. The TCR CDR3 was subjected to a first round of RT-PCR using the HTBI primer set and the Qiagen OneStep RT-PCR kit. Libraries were constructed in a second round of multiplex PCR, after which size selection and purification were carried out. Paired-end sequencing of the libraries was performed with 100 bp reads on an Illumina HiSeq2000. Per the authors' processing: Raw data were processed with SOAPnuke, discarding reads with adapters, uncalled bases, mean Phred below 15, or no exact constant-primer or identifier match. COPE v1.2.5 was used to merge high-quality paired reads, and clonotypes were defined as unique nucleotide sequences. MiTCR v1.1 was used to align clonotypes to the IMGT TRBV, TRBD and TRBJ reference segments. The analysis was restricted to V-J combinations with a frequency above 0.0001, which together covered 99.2% of the repertoires. The TCS score was defined as F50 (clonal expansion) divided by E x V (chaos), with BLOSUM62-based TCRdist calculated between CDR3 peptides within each V-J. Welch's t-statistics and random forest reduced 450 to 600 V-J features to 13, which were used in a naive Bayes classifier (R e1071). The public reads were run again by TCRdb, first through fastp at Q25 and then through MiXCR, and only productive beta chains were kept. Entries are consolidated by CDR3 protein sequence, retaining the most common genes and DNA. TCRdb's processing, not the authors', yielded these V and J calls. The sample records 310,000 or so distinct CDR3 sequences, about 15% of which are singletons. The ten largest clones take up about 50% of the sample.

The CDR3 runs 14 amino acids, cysteine and phenylalanine included. CDR3 DNA is the only sequence kept; it has 42 bases, read in frame from the first base. V drops 1 base and J drops 3 bases, leaving 6 bases in between. The germline V gene provides CDR1 SGHAT and CDR2 FQNNGV. Ophthalmopathy patients had moderately to severely active disease, Clinical Activity Score of at least 3, NOSPECS grade of at least 4, and duration under 3 months. The study excluded patients with uncontrolled infections, other autoimmune diseases, pregnancy or lactation. Diagnoses were established on the basis of clinical symptoms, serum thyroxine and TRAb, thyroid ultrasound, and orbital computed tomography. Ficoll-Paque density gradient centrifugation was used to isolate PBMCs from about 10 ml of fresh peripheral blood. Total RNA was extracted using Trizol reagent, and RNA quality was assessed on an Agilent 2100 Bioanalyzer.

The sample consisted of blood. The rearranged segments are TRBV11-2 and TRBJ2-2; confidence is insufficient to name the D gene. This clonotype was obtained from an older woman with Graves' ophthalmopathy. The DNA sequence reads TGTGCCAGCAGCTTAGCACTTTACACCGGGGAGCTGTTTTTT. Its product reads: CASSLALYTGELFF.